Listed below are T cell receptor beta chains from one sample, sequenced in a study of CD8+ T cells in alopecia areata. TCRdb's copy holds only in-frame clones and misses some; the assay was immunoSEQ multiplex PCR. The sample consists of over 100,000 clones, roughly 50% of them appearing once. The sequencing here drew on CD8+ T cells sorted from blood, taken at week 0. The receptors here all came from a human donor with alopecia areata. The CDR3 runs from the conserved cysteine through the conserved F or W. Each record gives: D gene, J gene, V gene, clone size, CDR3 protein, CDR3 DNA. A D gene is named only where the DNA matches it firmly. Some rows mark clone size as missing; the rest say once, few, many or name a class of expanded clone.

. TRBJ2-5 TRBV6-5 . CASRGETQYF TGTGCCAGCCGGGGGGAGACCCAGTACTTC
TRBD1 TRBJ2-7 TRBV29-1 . CSVEFDRGYEQYF TGCAGCGTTGAATTTGACAGGGGGTACGAGCAGTACTTC
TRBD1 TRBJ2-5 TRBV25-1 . CASSEYTRGETQYF TGTGCCAGCAGTGAATATACCAGGGGGGAGACCCAGTACTTC
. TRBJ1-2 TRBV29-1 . CSVEDRSHRPLYGYTF TGCAGCGTTGAAGATCGAAGTCACCGGCCCCTCTATGGCTACACCTTC
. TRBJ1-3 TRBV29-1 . CSVEDLDSSGNTIYF TGCAGCGTTGAAGATCTTGACAGCTCTGGAAACACCATATATTTT
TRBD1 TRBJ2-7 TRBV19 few CASRSGTGGYEQYF TGTGCCAGTAGAAGCGGGACAGGGGGCTACGAGCAGTACTTC
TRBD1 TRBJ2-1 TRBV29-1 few CSAGDSYNEQFF TGCAGCGCCGGGGACAGTTACAATGAGCAGTTCTTC
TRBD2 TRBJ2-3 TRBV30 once CAWGTSGGALDTQYF TGTGCCTGGGGAACTAGCGGGGGGGCCTTGGATACGCAGTATTTT
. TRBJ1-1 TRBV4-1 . CASSVGPMNTEAFF TGCGCCAGCAGCGTGGGCCCCATGAACACTGAAGCTTTCTTT
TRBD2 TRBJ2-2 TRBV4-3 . CASSRITGTINTGELFF TGCGCCAGCAGCCGGATCACCGGGACTATAAACACCGGGGAGCTGTTTTTT
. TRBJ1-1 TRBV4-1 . CASSFRESAMNTEAFF TGCGCCAGCAGCTTCAGGGAGTCAGCGATGAACACTGAAGCTTTCTTT
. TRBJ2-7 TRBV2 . CASSPEGWEQYF TGTGCCAGCAGCCCAGAGGGGTGGGAGCAGTACTTC
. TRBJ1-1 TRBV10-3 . CAIRTPNTEAFF TGTGCCATCCGCACCCCGAACACTGAAGCTTTCTTT
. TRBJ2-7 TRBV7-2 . CASSFNSGDYEQYF TGTGCCAGCAGCTTTAACTCAGGGGACTACGAGCAGTACTTC
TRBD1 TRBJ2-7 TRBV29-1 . CSVRGQRSYEQYF TGCAGCGTTAGGGGGCAACGGTCCTACGAGCAGTACTTC
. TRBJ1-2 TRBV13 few CASSLGRDLAADGYTF TGTGCCAGCAGCTTAGGCCGAGACCTCGCCGCCGATGGCTACACCTTC
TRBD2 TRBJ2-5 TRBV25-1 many CASSGAGGLDLETQYF TGTGCCAGCAGTGGGGCGGGGGGTCTGGATCTTGAGACCCAGTACTTC
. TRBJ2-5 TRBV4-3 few CASSQDREETQYF TGCGCCAGCAGCCAAGATAGGGAAGAGACCCAGTACTTC
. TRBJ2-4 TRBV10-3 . CAIRDPGQKNIQYF TGTGCCATCAGAGACCCGGGACAAAAAAACATTCAGTACTTC
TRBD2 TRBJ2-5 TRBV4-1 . CASSQGETSVETQYF TGCGCCAGCAGCCAAGGTGAGACTAGCGTCGAGACCCAGTACTTC
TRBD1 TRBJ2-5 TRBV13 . CASSLWGQGGQETQYF TGTGCCAGCAGCTTATGGGGACAGGGCGGCCAAGAGACCCAGTACTTC
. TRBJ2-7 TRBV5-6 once CASSPQGYEQYF TGTGCCAGCAGCCCTCAGGGGTACGAGCAGTACTTC
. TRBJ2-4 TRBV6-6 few CASSYGRDLNIQYF TGTGCCAGCAGTTACGGAAGGGACCTAAACATTCAGTACTTC
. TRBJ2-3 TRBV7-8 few CASVLAGDSTDTQYF TGTGCCAGCGTCCTAGCCGGGGATAGCACAGATACGCAGTATTTT
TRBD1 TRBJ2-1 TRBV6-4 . CASSRTGGTDEQFF TGTGCCAGCAGCAGGACAGGGGGTACCGATGAGCAGTTCTTC
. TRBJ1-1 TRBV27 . CASSTDTMNTEAFF TGTGCCAGCAGTACGGACACCATGAACACTGAAGCTTTCTTT
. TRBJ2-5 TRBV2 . CASSELAPLETQYF TGTGCCAGCAGTGAGCTAGCCCCACTGGAGACCCAGTACTTC
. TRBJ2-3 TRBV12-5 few CASGLYTDTQYF TGTGCTAGTGGTCTTTACACAGATACGCAGTATTTT
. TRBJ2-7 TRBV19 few CASTDSDEQYF TGTGCCAGTACCGACAGCGACGAGCAGTACTTC
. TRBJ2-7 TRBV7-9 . CATSTEGYEQYF TGTGCCACTTCGACGGAGGGCTACGAGCAGTACTTC
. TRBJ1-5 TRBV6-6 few CASSYEGYSNQPQHF TGTGCCAGCAGTTACGAGGGATATAGCAATCAGCCCCAGCATTTT
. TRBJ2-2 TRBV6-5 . CASSPRMGVGELFF TGTGCCAGCAGTCCGCGTATGGGGGTCGGGGAGCTGTTTTTT
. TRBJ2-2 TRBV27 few CASSLGTGELFF TGTGCCAGCAGTTTAGGGACCGGGGAGCTGTTTTTT
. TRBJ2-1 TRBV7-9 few CASSLLDSTYNEQFF TGTGCCAGCAGCTTACTGGACAGTACCTACAATGAGCAGTTCTTC
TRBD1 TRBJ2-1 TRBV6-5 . CASRGTGAYNEQFF TGTGCCAGCAGGGGGACAGGGGCCTACAATGAGCAGTTCTTC
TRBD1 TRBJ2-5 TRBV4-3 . CASSQAWGKQGAPYF TGCGCCAGCAGCCAAGCTTGGGGAAAACAGGGGGCACCGTACTTC
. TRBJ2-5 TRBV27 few CASSYTEQETQYF TGTGCCAGCAGCTACACCGAGCAAGAGACCCAGTACTTC
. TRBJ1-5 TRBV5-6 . CASSLGGDQPQHF TGTGCCAGCAGCTTGGGGGGCGATCAGCCCCAGCATTTT
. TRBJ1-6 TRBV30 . CAWSVDSPYNSPLHF TGTGCCTGGAGTGTGGACAGCCCCTATAATTCACCCCTCCACTTT
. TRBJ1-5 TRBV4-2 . CASSYPGTGQPQHF TGTGCCAGCAGCTACCCGGGAACGGGGCAGCCCCAGCATTTT
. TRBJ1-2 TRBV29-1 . CSVNTGTDYGYTF TGCAGCGTCAACACCGGGACGGATTATGGCTACACCTTC
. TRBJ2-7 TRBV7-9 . CASSGSGSSGPYEQYF TGTGCCAGCAGCGGATCTGGCAGCTCGGGTCCCTACGAGCAGTACTTC
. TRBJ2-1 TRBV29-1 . CSVDRGIEQFF TGCAGCGTTGATCGGGGAATTGAGCAGTTCTTC
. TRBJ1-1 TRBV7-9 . CASRFQGDMNTEAFF TGTGCCAGCAGGTTCCAAGGGGATATGAACACTGAAGCTTTCTTT
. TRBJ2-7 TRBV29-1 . CSVQDYEQYF TGCAGCGTCCAGGACTACGAGCAGTACTTC
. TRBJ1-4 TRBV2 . CASGGALEGVEKLFF TGTGCCAGCGGTGGGGCACTCGAGGGAGTTGAAAAACTGTTTTTT
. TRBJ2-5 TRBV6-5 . CASSYSGSAQYF TGTGCCAGCAGTTACTCGGGTTCCGCCCAGTACTTC
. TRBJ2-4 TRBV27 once CASSPRGKVIQYF TGTGCCAGCAGTCCCCGGGGGAAGGTCATTCAGTACTTC
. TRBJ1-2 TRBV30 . CAWSVVAARYGYTF TGTGCCTGGAGTGTGGTGGCGGCTCGCTATGGCTACACCTTC
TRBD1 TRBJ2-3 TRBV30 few CAWSVRYRGTGTDTQYF TGTGCCTGGAGTGTACGCTACAGGGGAACAGGCACAGATACGCAGTATTTT
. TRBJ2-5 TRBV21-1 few CASSRDRGETQYF TGTGCCAGCAGCAGGGACAGGGGAGAGACCCAGTACTTC
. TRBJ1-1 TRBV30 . CAWSVSAEAFF TGTGCCTGGAGTGTATCGGCAGAAGCTTTCTTT
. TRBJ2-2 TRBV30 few CAWSYTVDGELFF TGTGCCTGGAGTTATACGGTGGACGGGGAGCTGTTTTTT